This entry describes one TCR beta chain. This sample stems from a study of blood T cell repertoires in COVID-19. The wider study: The analysed material was cDNA or gDNA that came from T cells, B-cell-depleted T cells, or PBMCs.

The CDR3 has 16 amino acids. Germline V gene sequence: CDR1 LNHNV, CDR2 YYDKDF (reference sequence). The V segment lost 5 bases and the J segment 8 bases; nucleotides outside the gene matches: 11. Original data processing: Reference gene primer amplification in the assay estimated nucleated cell counts. Produced via immunoSEQ multiplex PCR; TCRdb's table is partial and in-frame only. That table supplies the V and J calls and clone size; D and trimming were determined from the DNA. The sample contains roughly 70,000 clones, approximately 90% of which appear only once. The sequencing input was peripheral blood. This receptor was obtained from a woman of 80 years or more with active COVID-19. The rearrangement uses TRBV15 and TRBJ2-1, with 11 bases that match TRBD2. The CDR3 DNA reads TGTGCCACCAGCCCGATCGATACTAGCGGGAGTTATGAGCAGTTCTTC. Its protein product is CATSPIDTSGSYEQFF.